The clone carrying this TCR beta chain was detected ten times or more. Its antigen remains unidentified. This entry comes from a study of early T cells in non-severe SARS-CoV-2 infection. Study details: Sequencing of bulk RNA from unsorted whole blood was done, without chain pairing.

Unique molecular identifiers tagged individual cDNA molecules. One entry per CDR3 protein results from TCRdb running MiXCR on the 5' RACE reads. The sample includes fewer than 60,000 distinct CDR3 sequences, over 3.5% of them seen just once. Study observations and caveats: Anti-spike CD8 responses were favored in VDJdb matching, and private and CD4 specificities were missed.

The sequence was collected from an adult who was a healthcare worker with PCR-confirmed SARS-CoV-2 infection or an uninfected control (not recorded which). Sequencing was done on a sample of whole blood.

The CDR3, as DNA: TGTGCCAGCAGCTTAGATGCTGCCCCCTTCGGCTATGGCTACACCTTC. Protein product: CASSLDAAPFGYGYTF. The gene calls are TRBV7-2 and TRBJ1-2; the D is unclear. Germline CDR1 reads SGHTA; CDR2 reads FQGNSA. The CDR3 has 16 residues. With 1 base removed from V and 4 bases from J, the gap between germline ends came to 16 bases. Combining the CDR3 with reference TRBV7-2 and TRBJ1-2 gives the whole variable domain GAGVSQSPSNKVTEKGKDVELRCDPISGHTALYWYRQSLGQGLEFLIYFQGNSAPDKSGLPSDRFSAERTGGSVSTLTIQRTQQEDSAVYLCASSLDAAPFGYGYTFGSGTRLTVV.